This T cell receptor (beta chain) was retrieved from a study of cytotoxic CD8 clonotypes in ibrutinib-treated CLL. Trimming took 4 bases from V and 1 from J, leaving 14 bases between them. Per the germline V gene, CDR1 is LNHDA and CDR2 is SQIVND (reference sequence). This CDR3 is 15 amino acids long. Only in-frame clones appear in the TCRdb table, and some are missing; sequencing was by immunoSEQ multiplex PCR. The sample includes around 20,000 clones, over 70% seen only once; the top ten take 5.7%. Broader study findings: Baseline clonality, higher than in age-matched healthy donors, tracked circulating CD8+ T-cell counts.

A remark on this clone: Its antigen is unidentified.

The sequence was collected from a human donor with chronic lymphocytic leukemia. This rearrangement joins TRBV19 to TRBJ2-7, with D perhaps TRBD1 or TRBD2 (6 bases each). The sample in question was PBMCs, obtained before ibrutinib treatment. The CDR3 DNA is TGTGCCAGTAGTAGGGGGGCAATGGATTCCTACGAGCAGTACTTC. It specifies CASSRGAMDSYEQYF.